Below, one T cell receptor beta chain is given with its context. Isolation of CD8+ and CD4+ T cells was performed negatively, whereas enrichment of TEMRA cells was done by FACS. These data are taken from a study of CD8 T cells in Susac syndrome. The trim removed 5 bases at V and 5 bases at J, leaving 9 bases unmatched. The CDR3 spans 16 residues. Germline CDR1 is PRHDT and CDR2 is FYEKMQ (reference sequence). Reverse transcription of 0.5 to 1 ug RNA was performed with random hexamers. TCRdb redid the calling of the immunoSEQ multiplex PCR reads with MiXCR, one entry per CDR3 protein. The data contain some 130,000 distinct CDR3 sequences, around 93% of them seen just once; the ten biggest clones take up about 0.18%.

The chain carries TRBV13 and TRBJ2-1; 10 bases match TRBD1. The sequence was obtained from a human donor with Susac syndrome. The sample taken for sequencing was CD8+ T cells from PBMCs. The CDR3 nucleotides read TGTGCCAGCAGCACCCGGGACAGGGGCCGCAACAATGAGCAGTTCTTC. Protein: CASSTRDRGRNNEQFF.